The 21 T cell receptor beta chains below all came from one sample that was sequenced in a study of blood T cell repertoires in COVID-19. The method was immunoSEQ multiplex PCR; TCRdb's version includes in-frame clones alone and lacks a portion of them. This sample has 140,000 to 150,000 clones, with around 82% found just once. The specimen was peripheral blood. The receptor source for this set is a man between 60 and 70 years old with acute or convalescent COVID-19.

The chain employs TRBV27 and TRBJ2-6; TRBD1 matches 11 bases. The CDR3 covers 17 residues. Germline values: CDR1 MNHEY, CDR2 SMNVEV (reference sequence). The junction had 8 bases not matched to a gene; V was cut back by 6 bases and J by 4 bases. The CDR3 region has the DNA TGTGCCAGCAGGTTCGGGACAGGGGGATCGGGGGCCAACGTCCTGACTTTC. Amino acids: CASRFGTGGSGANVLTF.

V gene TRBV10-3 combines with J gene TRBJ2-3, with TRBD2 identical over 11 bases. The germline V gene encodes CDR1 ENHRY and CDR2 SYGVKD. The CDR3 runs to 15 residues. The V gene end was trimmed by 5 bases and the J gene end by 2 bases; junction bases not matched to a gene: 3. CDR3 sequence reads: CAISSSGRFTDTQYF. For the CDR3, the DNA is TGTGCCATCAGTTCTAGCGGGAGGTTCACAGATACGCAGTATTTT.

Written as DNA, the CDR3 is TGTGCCAGCAGCCAAGAACAGGGGTTCGAGGCCACTGAAGCTTTCTTT. Translated: CASSQEQGFEATEAFF. The chain employs TRBV14 and TRBJ1-1; 7 nucleotides line up with TRBD1. CDR1 and CDR2 from the germline V gene are SGHDN and FVKESK. V was pared by 0 bases and J by 4 bases, with 8 bases of the junction left unmatched. CDR3 size: 16 residues.

The V call is TRBV24-1, the J call TRBJ2-1, with D perhaps TRBD2 (6 bases). Germline assignment: CDR1 KGHDR and CDR2 SFDVKD. The CDR3 covers 16 residues. V gave up 3 bases and J gave up 4 bases, with 15 bases separating them. The CDR3 sequence is CATSDPLAPLYNEQFF. The CDR3, as DNA: TGTGCCACCAGTGATCCACTAGCTCCCCTTTACAATGAGCAGTTCTTC.

This clone occurred a few times. The rearrangement joins TRBV6-4 to TRBJ1-5; a weak D match, TRBD1 (5 bases). V was clipped by 3 bases and J by 2 bases, with 5 bases between them. The CDR3 is 13 residues long. Per the germline V gene, CDR1 is MRHNA and CDR2 is SNTAGT. The CDR3, as DNA: TGTGCCAGCAGTGAACAGGGCAATCAGCCCCAGCATTTT. Its translation is CASSEQGNQPQHF.

The J gene is TRBJ1-5, the V gene TRBV5-1, with no clear D. Between the trimmed V and J ends, which lost 5 bases and 0 bases, there was a span of 12 bases. The germline V gene encodes CDR1 SGHRS and CDR2 YFSETQ. The CDR3 spans 15 residues. CDR3 residues: CASSPERSSNQPQHF. Here the CDR3 DNA reads TGCGCCAGCAGTCCCGAAAGGAGTAGCAATCAGCCCCAGCATTTT.

This clone was seen only once. J is TRBJ2-7 and V is TRBV7-8, with 7 bases aligning to TRBD2. CDR1 and CDR2 (germline): SGHVS, FQNEAQ. This CDR3 has 14 amino acids. Germline trimming cut 4 bases from V and 3 bases from J; bases unmatched to any gene: 6. The DNA for the CDR3 is TGTGCCAGCAGCTCCGACCGGGACTACTACGAGCAGTACTTC. This encodes CASSSDRDYYEQYF.

This clone was seen a handful of times. V gene TRBV3-1 (or the pseudogene TRBV3-2) combines with J gene TRBJ2-7, with 8 bases identical to TRBD2. V shed 0 bases, J shed 9 bases, and the junction held 10 bases outside the gene matches. The CDR3 spans 15 residues. CDR1 is LGHDT and CDR2 is YNNKEL in the germline V gene (reference sequence). CDR3 protein: CASSQDNSGTGWQYF. CDR3 in DNA: TGTGCCAGCAGCCAAGATAATAGCGGGACCGGGTGGCAGTACTTC.

This clone was detected once. The chain joins TRBV18 to TRBJ2-2, with D possibly being TRBD1 (6 bases). CDR3 length: 16 amino acids. Germline CDR1 and CDR2: KGHSH and LQKENI. Trimming took 3 bases from V and 1 from J, leaving 12 bases between them. The CDR3 DNA reads TGTGCCAGCTCACCCCTCGGGACACAGAACACCGGGGAGCTGTTTTTT. Translated, it gives CASSPLGTQNTGELFF.

The rearrangement joins TRBV18 to TRBJ2-7; no reliable D call. This CDR3 is 12 amino acids long. The germline CDR1 and CDR2 sequences are KGHSH and LQKENI. Trimming shortened V by 3 bases and J by 4 bases, and 7 bases separated the two germline ends. The CDR3 reads CASSPSRYEQYF. The CDR3 DNA reads TGTGCCAGCTCACCTTCGAGGTACGAGCAGTACTTC.

V is TRBV11-2 and J is TRBJ2-7; no firm D call. The CDR3 has 16 residues. In germline, CDR1 is SGHAT, CDR2 FQNNGV. V was clipped by 3 bases and J by 0 bases, with 15 bases between them. In DNA form, the CDR3 reads TGTGCCAGCAGCTTTCCTCTACAGCTTTCCTCCTACGAGCAGTACTTC. This gives the protein CASSFPLQLSSYEQYF. The whole variable domain, filled in from reference TRBV11-2 and TRBJ2-7, reads EAGVAQSPRYKIIEKRQSVAFWCNPISGHATLYWYQQILGQGPKLLIQFQNNGVVDDSQLPKDRFSAERLKGVDSTLKIQPAKLEDSAVYLCASSFPLQLSSYEQYFGPGTRLTVT.

V and J are TRBV30 and TRBJ1-5; the D gene is possibly TRBD1 (5 bases). Per the germline V gene, CDR1 is GTSNPN and CDR2 is SVGIG (reference sequence). The CDR3 runs 13 residues. V was cut by 2 bases and J by 4 bases, with 9 bases left in between. The chain's CDR3 is CAWSRQNNQPQHF. The CDR3 region has the DNA TGTGCCTGGAGTCGACAGAATAATCAGCCCCAGCATTTT.

The rearrangement uses TRBV5-1 and TRBJ2-7, with D possibly matching TRBD2 (7 bases). Germline V gene data show CDR1 as SGHRS and CDR2 as YFSETQ. CDR3 length: 13 amino acids. The V and J ends lost 3 bases and 4 bases respectively, with 11 bases between them. The CDR3 coding sequence is TGCGCCAGCAGCTCCGGGGGGACATACGAGCAGTACTTC. It specifies CASSSGGTYEQYF.

This clone has just one count. The chain's CDR3 is CASSDLGTSGSYEQYF. CDR3 nucleotide sequence: TGTGCCAGCAGTGATCTCGGGACTAGCGGATCCTACGAGCAGTACTTC. This chain links TRBV25-1 with TRBJ2-7; 11 bases align to TRBD2. Germline V gene data show CDR1 as MGHDK and CDR2 as SYGVNS. The CDR3 covers 16 residues. With V trimmed by 3 bases and J by 1 base, 5 bases remained unmatched.

CDR3 nucleotides: TGCGCCAGCAGCTTGAATCCCCCGGGACAGCAAGAGACCCAGTACTTC. Amino acid sequence: CASSLNPPGQQETQYF. The rearrangement uses TRBV5-1 and TRBJ2-5, with 7 bases aligning to TRBD1. The CDR3 consists of 16 residues. Germline V gene data show CDR1 as SGHRS and CDR2 as YFSETQ. V gave up 1 base and J gave up 2 bases; unmatched junction bases: 8.

This clone was recorded only once. The V gene is TRBV6-6, the J gene TRBJ1-2, with D possibly matching TRBD1 (5 bases). Per the germline V gene, CDR1 is MNHNY and CDR2 is SVGAGI (reference sequence). This CDR3 contains 13 residues. V gave up 2 bases and J gave up 6 bases, with 10 bases separating them. The DNA of the CDR3 is TGTGCCAGCAGTTACGGGGGGAGGCATGGCTACACCTTC. Translation gives CASSYGGRHGYTF.

V gene TRBV20-1 combines with J gene TRBJ2-5; D unclear. V was pared by 5 bases and J by 5 bases, with 9 bases between. The V gene's germline CDR1 is DFQATT and CDR2 SNEGSKA (reference sequence). The CDR3 length is 11 residues. CDR3 region: CSARVGETQYF. For the CDR3, the DNA is TGCAGTGCTCGCGTCGGGGAGACCCAGTACTTC.

This chain uses TRBV10-2 with TRBJ2-1, with TRBD1 matching 7 bases. The junction had 4 bases not matched to a gene; V was cut back by 6 bases and J by 2 bases. Germline V gene sequence: CDR1 WSHSY, CDR2 SAAADI. The length of the CDR3 is 14 residues. CDR3 region: CASRAGTAYNEQFF. CDR3 coding DNA: TGCGCCAGCAGGGCCGGGACAGCCTACAATGAGCAGTTCTTC.

The J gene is TRBJ1-6, the V gene TRBV10-3; D is uncertain. V shed 3 bases and J shed 7 bases, with 10 bases lying between them. The length of the CDR3 is 14 residues. CDR1 is ENHRY and CDR2 is SYGVKD in the germline V gene. The CDR3 DNA follows: TGTGCCATCAGTGAAGGCGGCCGAAATTCACCCCTCCACTTT. Translated: CAISEGGRNSPLHF.

The gene calls are TRBV3-1 (or the pseudogene TRBV3-2) and TRBJ2-1; D remains ambiguous. This CDR3 comprises 12 residues. V shed 2 bases and J shed 8 bases, with 7 bases lying between them. Germline V gene data show CDR1 as LGHDT and CDR2 as YNNKEL (reference sequence). The CDR3, as DNA: TGTGCCAGCAGCCAAATGGAGTATGAGCAGTTCTTC. It is translated as CASSQMEYEQFF.

The chain employs TRBV5-1 and TRBJ2-4; 10 bases are shared with TRBD1. CDR1 SGHRS and CDR2 YFSETQ come from the germline V gene. The CDR3 is 14 amino acids. The ends lost 4 bases at V and 9 bases at J; junction bases unmatched: 7. The CDR3 region is CASSPGTGVSIQYF. Here the CDR3 DNA reads TGCGCCAGCAGCCCCGGGACAGGGGTTTCCATTCAGTACTTC.